The entry that follows covers one TCR beta chain sequence. The entry originates in a study of OX40 agonist ivuxolimab in advanced cancers. Germline V lookup: CDR1 SNHLY, CDR2 FYNNEI. V shed 5 bases and J shed 0 bases, with 14 bases lying between them. CDR3 length: 16 amino acids. Produced via immunoSEQ multiplex PCR; TCRdb's table is partial and in-frame only. Altogether fewer than 65,000 clones are present, approximately 90% being singletons, with the ten largest covering roughly 20%. Sample: CD4+ or CD8+ T cells sorted from blood, taken in a trial of the OX40 agonist ivuxolimab. The sequence was obtained from an adult with an advanced solid tumor such as melanoma, head and neck, liver or kidney cancer. The genes are TRBV2 and TRBJ2-1, with D perhaps given as TRBD1 or TRBD2 (5 bases each). CDR3 coding DNA: TGTGCCAGCAGTCCCTTGGGGGTCAGCTCCTACAATGAGCAGTTCTTC. This gives the protein CASSPLGVSSYNEQFF.